These T cell receptor beta chains were read from a single sample in a study of vaccination and CD4 T cells after COVID-19. Their specific antigens are unknown. TCRdb processed the PCR reads anew with MiXCR; each CDR3 protein has one entry. The sample shows 9,300 or so distinct CDR3 sequences, around half of them seen only once. Sequencing was carried out using CD4+ T cells from blood, cultured in vitro. These receptors all stem from a human donor in good health. CDR3s include the opening cysteine and the closing phenylalanine or tryptophan. The order of the fields is D gene, V gene, J gene, clone size, CDR3 protein, CDR3 DNA. A D gene is named only where the DNA matches it firmly. Part of the rows lack a size; the others show once, few, many or a class for expanded clones.

d_call: .; v_call: TRBV30; j_call: TRBJ1-1; clone_size: .; cdr3_aa: CAWSVWGVDTEAFF; cdr3_nt: TGTGCCTGGAGTGTGTGGGGGGTTGACACTGAAGCTTTCTTT
d_call: TRBD1; v_call: TRBV14; j_call: TRBJ1-6; clone_size: few; cdr3_aa: CASSPSGQGGSPLHF; cdr3_nt: TGTGCCAGCAGCCCTTCGGGACAGGGAGGTTCACCCCTCCACTTT
d_call: .; v_call: TRBV7-6; j_call: TRBJ1-5; clone_size: .; cdr3_aa: CASSPYFARGNSNQPQHF; cdr3_nt: TGTGCCAGCAGCCCTTACTTCGCCCGGGGGAATAGCAATCAGCCCCAGCATTTT
d_call: TRBD1; v_call: TRBV18; j_call: TRBJ1-6; clone_size: few; cdr3_aa: CASSLRDRVNSPLHF; cdr3_nt: TGTGCCAGCTCCCTCAGGGACAGGGTAAATTCACCCCTCCACTTT
d_call: .; v_call: TRBV11-2; j_call: TRBJ2-3; clone_size: few; cdr3_aa: CASSFSAKGAQYF; cdr3_nt: TGTGCCAGCAGCTTTTCCGCGAAAGGGGCGCAGTATTTT
d_call: TRBD1; v_call: TRBV7-9; j_call: TRBJ2-7; clone_size: .; cdr3_aa: CASSLEGTADEQYF; cdr3_nt: TGCGCCAGCAGCTTGGAAGGGACAGCCGACGAGCAGTACTTC
d_call: .; v_call: TRBV18; j_call: TRBJ1-2; clone_size: .; cdr3_aa: CASSPGPGTSYGYTF; cdr3_nt: TGTGCCAGCTCACCAGGCCCGGGTACTAGCTATGGCTACACCTTC
d_call: TRBD2; v_call: TRBV27; j_call: TRBJ2-5; clone_size: few; cdr3_aa: CASSRISGGQETQYF; cdr3_nt: TGTGCCAGCAGCCGCATATCGGGGGGCCAAGAGACCCAGTACTTC
d_call: .; v_call: TRBV15; j_call: TRBJ2-7; clone_size: few; cdr3_aa: CATSRDLPHEQYF; cdr3_nt: TGTGCCACCAGCAGAGATCTCCCCCACGAGCAGTACTTC
d_call: TRBD2; v_call: TRBV29-1; j_call: TRBJ2-1; clone_size: once; cdr3_aa: CSVESGGTNEQFF; cdr3_nt: TGCAGCGTTGAAAGCGGGGGGACCAATGAGCAGTTCTTC
d_call: TRBD2; v_call: TRBV28; j_call: TRBJ2-3; clone_size: .; cdr3_aa: CASNLAGSPADTQYF; cdr3_nt: TGTGCCAGCAACCTAGCGGGGTCCCCTGCAGATACGCAGTATTTT
d_call: .; v_call: TRBV7-9; j_call: TRBJ1-5; clone_size: .; cdr3_aa: CASSLAGQYSNQPQHF; cdr3_nt: TGTGCCAGCAGCTTAGCGGGGCAGTATAGCAATCAGCCCCAGCATTTT
d_call: .; v_call: TRBV4-2; j_call: TRBJ1-1; clone_size: few; cdr3_aa: CASSQVNLNTEAFF; cdr3_nt: TGTGCCAGCAGCCAAGTCAACTTGAACACTGAAGCTTTCTTT
d_call: .; v_call: TRBV6-1; j_call: TRBJ2-1; clone_size: .; cdr3_aa: CASSMGYGRRYNEQFF; cdr3_nt: TGTGCCAGCAGCATGGGGTATGGCAGGCGCTACAATGAGCAGTTCTTC
d_call: TRBD2; v_call: TRBV29-1; j_call: TRBJ2-3; clone_size: .; cdr3_aa: CSVSGLAGVTDTQYF; cdr3_nt: TGCAGCGTATCAGGACTAGCGGGAGTCACAGATACGCAGTATTTT
d_call: .; v_call: TRBV6-1; j_call: TRBJ1-2; clone_size: .; cdr3_aa: CASRRIGIANYGYTF; cdr3_nt: TGTGCCAGCAGGCGGATAGGGATTGCTAACTATGGCTACACCTTC
d_call: .; v_call: TRBV7-9; j_call: TRBJ2-7; clone_size: .; cdr3_aa: CASSLASGEQYF; cdr3_nt: TGTGCCAGCAGCCTCGCGTCGGGCGAGCAGTACTTC
d_call: TRBD1; v_call: TRBV27; j_call: TRBJ1-1; clone_size: few; cdr3_aa: CASSWGDRGYEAFF; cdr3_nt: TGTGCCAGCAGTTGGGGGGACAGGGGGTATGAAGCTTTCTTT